The clone carrying this T cell receptor (beta chain) has just a few counts. The CDR3 totals 13 residues. Deletions cut 6 bases from V and 4 bases from J, with 8 bases between. CDR1 and CDR2 (germline): KGHDR, SFDVKD. In making diagnoses, clinical symptoms, serum thyroxine and TRAb, thyroid ultrasound and orbital computed tomography were all used. These data are taken from a study of T cells in Graves' hyperthyroidism and ophthalmopathy. Looking at the study overall: Peripheral blood samples were taken at initial diagnosis, prior to any treatment.

Authors of the study amplified TCR beta CDR3 regions from RNA transcripts. First-round RT-PCR targeting the TCR CDR3 was performed with the HTBI primer set. TCRdb redid the calling of the multiplex PCR reads with MiXCR, one entry per CDR3 protein. Altogether more than 600,000 distinct CDR3 sequences are present, over 15% being singletons, with the ten largest covering around 8%. The specimen was blood. This receptor was obtained from a man younger than 35 with Graves' hyperthyroidism. The chain couples TRBV24-1 to TRBJ2-2; D remains unclear. CDR3 loop: CATSRSFTGELFF. For the CDR3, the DNA is TGTGCCACCAGTCGGTCCTTCACCGGGGAGCTGTTTTTT.